These 9 T cell receptor beta chains were sequenced from one sample in a study of blood T cell repertoires in COVID-19. Clones were read by immunoSEQ multiplex PCR, and TCRdb kept only the in-frame ones, dropping some. The profile covers about 46,000 clones, with about 89% appearing a single time and about 16% taken by the ten largest. Sequenced material: peripheral blood. The receptors were sampled from a human donor in a cohort sampled during active COVID-19.

This clone has more than one count but fewer than ten. The chain is built from TRBV27 and TRBJ1-5, with D tentatively TRBD1 (6 bases). The V end was cut by 5 bases, the J end by 1 base, with 12 bases between. CDR3 size: 15 residues. The germline gives CDR1 MNHEY, CDR2 SMNVEV (reference sequence). For the CDR3, the DNA is TGTGCCAGCAGTCCTTACAGGGAAAGCAATCAGCCCCAGCATTTT. Protein product: CASSPYRESNQPQHF.

This clone turned up a few times. This chain connects TRBV7-9 to TRBJ1-6, with 8 bases fitting TRBD1. This CDR3 has 15 residues. V lost 6 bases and J lost 9; bases outside the gene matches: 10. Germline-derived CDR1 and CDR2 are SEHNR and FQNEAQ (reference sequence). The CDR3, as DNA: TGTGCCAGCAGGTCGGACAGGGATTTGAGTTCACCCCTCCACTTT. Encoded protein: CASRSDRDLSSPLHF.

This clone appeared a few times. The chain has TRBV7-9 and TRBJ1-5, with 10 positions matching TRBD1. The CDR3 runs 15 residues. Losses at the gene ends were 3 bases for V and 6 bases for J; bases not matched to a gene: 5. The germline V gene encodes CDR1 SEHNR and CDR2 FQNEAQ (reference sequence). The CDR3 nucleotides read TGTGCCAGCAGCTTCGACAGGGGGCCAGGTCAGCCCCAGCATTTT. As protein: CASSFDRGPGQPQHF.

The genes are TRBV7-8 and TRBJ2-7, with 8 bases that match TRBD2. The CDR3 covers 14 residues. Germline CDR1 reads SGHVS; CDR2 reads FQNEAQ. V was pared by 5 bases and J by 2 bases, with 5 bases of the junction left unmatched. The DNA for the CDR3 is TGTGCCAGCAGCCCGGGAGGGGGGCCCTACGAGCAGTACTTC. Residues: CASSPGGGPYEQYF.

This chain connects TRBV3-1 (or the pseudogene TRBV3-2) to TRBJ2-7; D is perhaps TRBD2 (6 bases). Trimming took 4 bases from V and 3 from J, leaving 7 bases between them. The germline gives CDR1 LGHDT, CDR2 YNNKEL (reference sequence). The CDR3 runs to 12 residues. CDR3 nucleotide sequence: TGTGCCAGCAGCCCGGGACTCTACGAGCAGTACTTC. Residues: CASSPGLYEQYF.

In DNA, the CDR3 is TGCGCCAGCAGCCAGACAGGGGGCGTTAATGAAAAACTGTTTTTT. As protein: CASSQTGGVNEKLFF. The rearrangement links TRBV4-1 to TRBJ1-4, with 10 bases fitting TRBD1. The J segment lost 4 bases and the V segment lost 3 bases, leaving 2 bases of the junction unmatched. The CDR3 consists of 15 residues. Germline assignment: CDR1 MGHRA and CDR2 YSYEKL.

J is TRBJ1-4 and V is TRBV28; 10 positions match TRBD1. There are 15 residues in the CDR3. Trimming cost V 4 bases and J 7 bases; bases outside gene matches: 6. Germline V gene lookup returns CDR1 MDHEN and CDR2 SYDVKM. The CDR3 coding sequence is TGTGCCAGCAGTTCCCTTGGGGACAGGGGTGAAAAACTGTTTTTT. Protein sequence: CASSSLGDRGEKLFF.

This rearrangement joins TRBV4-3 to TRBJ1-1; 7 nucleotides agree with TRBD1. This CDR3 has 13 residues. Germline V gene lookup returns CDR1 LGHNA and CDR2 YSLEER. Unmatched junction bases numbered 4, after V lost 6 bases and J lost 3 bases. The DNA for the CDR3 is TGCGCCAGCAGGGGGGACAGATACACTGAAGCTTTCTTT. Its translation is CASRGDRYTEAFF.

The CDR3 spells CASSFLQGNNEQFF. Written as DNA, the CDR3 is TGCGCCAGCAGTTTTTTACAGGGGAACAATGAGCAGTTCTTC. This chain connects TRBV10-2 to TRBJ2-1, with 7 bases that match TRBD1. Per germline, CDR1 WSHSY and CDR2 SAAADI. CDR3 length: 14 amino acids. Trimming took 5 bases from V and 5 from J; bases not matched to a gene: 6.